The present T cell receptor beta chain was sequenced within a study of PD-1 blockade in mismatch repair-deficient tumors. About this clone itself: The antigen remains undetermined.

In germline, CDR1 is SGHNT, CDR2 YENEEA. V lost 4 bases and J lost 4; bases outside the gene matches: 4. The CDR3 length is 14 residues. Study-level points and caveats: Tumor-resident clones, often undetectable pretreatment in blood, expanded then contracted after pembrolizumab.

PCR or immunohistochemistry showed mismatch repair deficiency in every enrolled patient. This table comes from immunoSEQ multiplex PCR, and its TCRdb copy is limited to in-frame clones, with some not included. Of 76,000 or so clones in the sample, around 80% were seen once. The source material was peripheral blood, sampled 44 weeks after starting pembrolizumab. The chain employs TRBV11-3 and TRBJ2-1, with TRBD2 matching 7 bases. This TCR came from an adult with mismatch repair-deficient cancer. In DNA form, the CDR3 reads TGTGCCAGCAGCTCGCTAGCGGTTTACAATGAGCAGTTCTTC. It specifies CASSSLAVYNEQFF.